The rows below give T cell receptor gamma chains drawn from one sample of a study of Vδ1+ human thymocytes. TCRdb reanalysed the multiplex PCR reads with CATT. The sample has some 37,000 gamma-chain clones; around 20% are singletons. Sequencing used Vdelta1+ gamma-delta thymocytes from the thymus. The receptor set was obtained from a girl under three years old who had congenital heart surgery. The CDR3 runs from the conserved cysteine through the conserved F or W. The order of the fields is J gene, V gene, clone size, CDR3 DNA, CDR3 protein. Not all rows give a size; the values are once, few, many and, for expanded clones, a class.

j_call: TRGJ1/TRGJ2; v_call: TRGV2; clone_size: .; cdr3_nt: TGTGCCACCTGGGACGGGCCTAAACTTTATAAGAAACTCTTT; cdr3_aa: CATWDGPKLYKKLF
j_call: TRGJ1/TRGJ2; v_call: TRGV2; clone_size: .; cdr3_nt: TGTGCCACCTGGGACCCCTTGAATTATTATAAGAAACTCTTT; cdr3_aa: CATWDPLNYYKKLF
j_call: TRGJP2; v_call: TRGV3; clone_size: .; cdr3_nt: TGTGCCACCTGGGACAGGCTTTTCCGGATCAAGACGTTT; cdr3_aa: CATWDRLFRIKTF
j_call: TRGJ1/TRGJ2; v_call: TRGV9; clone_size: .; cdr3_nt: TGTGCCTTGTGGGAGAATAAACTCTTT; cdr3_aa: CALWENKLF
j_call: TRGJ1/TRGJ2; v_call: TRGV4; clone_size: large; cdr3_nt: TGTGCCACCTGGGACTATTATAAGAAACTCTTT; cdr3_aa: CATWDYYKKLF
j_call: TRGJP2; v_call: TRGV2; clone_size: .; cdr3_nt: TGTGCCACCTGGGCCCGTAGTGATTGGATCAAGACGTTT; cdr3_aa: CATWARSDWIKTF
j_call: TRGJ1/TRGJ2; v_call: TRGV2; clone_size: .; cdr3_nt: TGTGCCACCTGGGACGCCCCACTTTATTATAAGAAACTCTTT; cdr3_aa: CATWDAPLYYKKLF
j_call: TRGJP2; v_call: TRGV9; clone_size: .; cdr3_nt: TGTGCCTTGTGGCATAGTGATTGGATCAAGACGTTT; cdr3_aa: CALWHSDWIKTF
j_call: TRGJ1/TRGJ2; v_call: TRGV8; clone_size: once; cdr3_nt: TGTGCCACCTGGGCCCCTCAACACCATCACCCCCGGAATTATTATAAGAAACTCTTT; cdr3_aa: CATWAPQHHHPRNYYKKLF
j_call: TRGJP2; v_call: TRGV3; clone_size: .; cdr3_nt: TGTGCCACCTGGGAGGGCGGCTACGGTAGTGATTGGATCAAGACGTTT; cdr3_aa: CATWEGGYGSDWIKTF
j_call: TRGJ1/TRGJ2; v_call: TRGV9; clone_size: .; cdr3_nt: TGTGCCTTGTGGGAATTTCCCTATTATAAGAAACTCTTT; cdr3_aa: CALWEFPYYKKLF
j_call: TRGJ1/TRGJ2; v_call: TRGV8; clone_size: few; cdr3_nt: TGTGCCACCTGGGACCCCCGGGATTATAAGAAACTCTTT; cdr3_aa: CATWDPRDYKKLF
j_call: TRGJ1/TRGJ2; v_call: TRGV2; clone_size: few; cdr3_nt: TGTGCCACCTGGGAACAAGGGCTCCATTATAAGAAACTCTTT; cdr3_aa: CATWEQGLHYKKLF
j_call: TRGJ1/TRGJ2; v_call: TRGV2; clone_size: few; cdr3_nt: TGTGCCACCTGGGACGGGCCCCTTGAGAAACTCTTT; cdr3_aa: CATWDGPLEKLF
j_call: TRGJ1/TRGJ2; v_call: TRGV2; clone_size: .; cdr3_nt: TGTGCCACCTGGGACGGGCGCGGTGGTTATAAGAAACTCTTT; cdr3_aa: CATWDGRGGYKKLF
j_call: TRGJ1/TRGJ2; v_call: TRGV4; clone_size: .; cdr3_nt: TGTGCCACCTGGGGCATTTATTATAAGAAACTCTTT; cdr3_aa: CATWGIYYKKLF
j_call: TRGJP2; v_call: TRGV2; clone_size: .; cdr3_nt: TGTGCCACCTGGGACGGGCCGAGTCAGAGTAGTGATTGGATCAAGACGTTT; cdr3_aa: CATWDGPSQSSDWIKTF
j_call: TRGJ1/TRGJ2; v_call: TRGV4; clone_size: .; cdr3_nt: TGTGCCACCTGGGATGGGCCGGGGGATAAGAAACTCTTT; cdr3_aa: CATWDGPGDKKLF
j_call: TRGJ1/TRGJ2; v_call: TRGV2; clone_size: few; cdr3_nt: TGTGCCACCTGGGACGATCCTAAGAAACTCTTT; cdr3_aa: CATWDDPKKLF
j_call: TRGJ1/TRGJ2; v_call: TRGV4; clone_size: few; cdr3_nt: TGTGCCACCTGGGATGCCGCCGGTTATAAGAAACTCTTT; cdr3_aa: CATWDAAGYKKLF
j_call: TRGJ1/TRGJ2; v_call: TRGV8; clone_size: few; cdr3_nt: TGTGCCACCTGGCTCAAAGGAAGTAAGAAACTCTTT; cdr3_aa: CATWLKGSKKLF
j_call: TRGJ1/TRGJ2; v_call: TRGV3; clone_size: few; cdr3_nt: TGTGCCACCTGGGCCCTCTATTATTATAAGAAACTCTTT; cdr3_aa: CATWALYYYKKLF
j_call: TRGJP2; v_call: TRGV2; clone_size: .; cdr3_nt: TGTGCCACCTGGGACGGACAATACTGTAGTGATTGGATCAAGACGTTT; cdr3_aa: CATWDGQYCSDWIKTF
j_call: TRGJ1/TRGJ2; v_call: TRGV9; clone_size: .; cdr3_nt: TGTGCCTTGTGGGCTGGTTATAAGAAACTCTTT; cdr3_aa: CALWAGYKKLF
j_call: TRGJ1/TRGJ2; v_call: TRGV2; clone_size: few; cdr3_nt: TGTGCCACCTGGGACCGACCGAATTATTATAAGAAACTCTTT; cdr3_aa: CATWDRPNYYKKLF
j_call: TRGJ1/TRGJ2; v_call: TRGV2; clone_size: .; cdr3_nt: TGTGCCACCTGGGACGCCCGCGAGAATTATAAGAAACTCTTT; cdr3_aa: CATWDARENYKKLF
j_call: TRGJ1/TRGJ2; v_call: TRGV5; clone_size: .; cdr3_nt: TGTGCCACCTGGGACAGGCCCTTGGGGTATAAGAAACTCTTT; cdr3_aa: CATWDRPLGYKKLF
j_call: TRGJ1/TRGJ2; v_call: TRGV2; clone_size: few; cdr3_nt: TGTGCCACCTGGGACGGGCCCGGGTATAAGAAACTCTTT; cdr3_aa: CATWDGPGYKKLF
j_call: TRGJ1/TRGJ2; v_call: TRGV2; clone_size: few; cdr3_nt: TGTGCCACCTGGGACTGTCATAAGAAACTCTTT; cdr3_aa: CATWDCHKKLF
j_call: TRGJ1/TRGJ2; v_call: TRGV2; clone_size: few; cdr3_nt: TGTGCCACCTGGGACGGGCCGGATTTGAATTATTATAAGAAACTCTTT; cdr3_aa: CATWDGPDLNYYKKLF
j_call: TRGJP2; v_call: TRGV9; clone_size: .; cdr3_nt: TGTGCCTTGTGGGAGGTGAGATATTGGATCAAGACGTTT; cdr3_aa: CALWEVRYWIKTF